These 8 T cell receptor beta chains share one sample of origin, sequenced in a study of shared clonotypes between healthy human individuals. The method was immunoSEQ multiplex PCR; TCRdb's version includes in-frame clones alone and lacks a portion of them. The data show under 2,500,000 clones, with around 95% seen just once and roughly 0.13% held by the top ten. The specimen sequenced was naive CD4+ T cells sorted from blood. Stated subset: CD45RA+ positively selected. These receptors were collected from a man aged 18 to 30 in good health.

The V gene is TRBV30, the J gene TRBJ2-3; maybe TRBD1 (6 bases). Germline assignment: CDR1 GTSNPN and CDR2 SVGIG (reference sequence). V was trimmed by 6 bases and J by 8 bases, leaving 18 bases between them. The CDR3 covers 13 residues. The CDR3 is CACLFGQHGTQYF. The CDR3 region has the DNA TGTGCCTGCCTATTTGGACAGCACGGTACGCAGTATTTT.

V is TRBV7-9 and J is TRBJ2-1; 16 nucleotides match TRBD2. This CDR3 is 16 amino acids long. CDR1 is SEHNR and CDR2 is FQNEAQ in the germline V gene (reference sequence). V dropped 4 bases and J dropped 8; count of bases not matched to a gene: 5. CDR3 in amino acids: CASSSGLAGGADEQFF. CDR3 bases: TGTGCCAGCAGCTCGGGACTAGCGGGAGGGGCGGATGAGCAGTTCTTC.

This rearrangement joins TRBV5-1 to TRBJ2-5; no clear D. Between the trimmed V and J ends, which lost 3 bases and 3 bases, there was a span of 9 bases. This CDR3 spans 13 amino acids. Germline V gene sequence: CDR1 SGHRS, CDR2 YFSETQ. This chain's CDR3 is CASSSNLEETQYF. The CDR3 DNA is TGCGCCAGCAGCTCAAACCTTGAAGAGACCCAGTACTTC.

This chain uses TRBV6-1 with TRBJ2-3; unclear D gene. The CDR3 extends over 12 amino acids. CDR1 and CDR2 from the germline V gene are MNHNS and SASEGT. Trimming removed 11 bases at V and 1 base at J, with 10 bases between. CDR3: CASRTGTDTQYF. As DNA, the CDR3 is TGTGCCTCCAGGACCGGCACAGATACGCAGTATTTT.

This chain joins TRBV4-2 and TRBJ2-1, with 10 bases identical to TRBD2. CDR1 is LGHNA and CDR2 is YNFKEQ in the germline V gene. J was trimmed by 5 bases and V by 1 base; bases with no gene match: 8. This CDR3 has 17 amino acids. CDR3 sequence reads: CASSQGTAGGPDNEQFF. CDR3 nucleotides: TGTGCCAGCAGCCAAGGGACAGCGGGGGGGCCAGACAATGAGCAGTTCTTC.

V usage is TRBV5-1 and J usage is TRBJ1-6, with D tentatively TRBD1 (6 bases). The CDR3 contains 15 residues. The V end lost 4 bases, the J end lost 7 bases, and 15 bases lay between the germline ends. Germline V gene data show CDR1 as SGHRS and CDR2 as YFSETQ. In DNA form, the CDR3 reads TGCGCCAGCAGCCCCTCTCAGGGGACGAATTCACCCCTCCACTTT. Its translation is CASSPSQGTNSPLHF.

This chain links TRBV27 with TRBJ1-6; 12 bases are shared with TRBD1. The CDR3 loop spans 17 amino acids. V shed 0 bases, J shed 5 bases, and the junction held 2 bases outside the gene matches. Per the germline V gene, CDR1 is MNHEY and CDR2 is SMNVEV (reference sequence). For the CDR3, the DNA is TGTGCCAGCAGTTTATCGGGACAGGGGGCGGATAATTCACCCCTCCACTTT. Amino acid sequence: CASSLSGQGADNSPLHF.

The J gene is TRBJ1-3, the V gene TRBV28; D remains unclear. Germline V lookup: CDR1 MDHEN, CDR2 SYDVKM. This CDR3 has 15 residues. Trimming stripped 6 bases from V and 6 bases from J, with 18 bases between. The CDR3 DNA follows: TGTGCCAGCAGCAGCTTTTGGGGATTCGCAAACACCATATATTTT. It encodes CASSSFWGFANTIYF.